Presented here are 9 T cell receptor beta chains from one specimen sequenced in a study of cytomegalovirus exposure and HLA in healthy donors. Sequencing was performed with immunoSEQ multiplex PCR; in TCRdb, only in-frame clones are kept and a portion is missing. The table shows 150,000 to 200,000 clones, with 85% occurring only once. The sample taken for sequencing was PBMCs. The receptors come from a man aged 18 to 30 in good health and CMV-seropositive.

The chain couples TRBV5-5 to TRBJ1-1; D is uncertain. The CDR3 consists of 14 residues. Germline V gives CDR1 SGHKS, CDR2 YYEKEE (reference sequence). Deletions cut 0 bases from V and 5 bases from J, with 11 bases between. The CDR3 bases are TGTGCCAGCAGCTTGGGCGAGGTTAGGACTGAAGCTTTCTTT. Translating it yields CASSLGEVRTEAFF.

This chain joins TRBV4-1 and TRBJ1-2, with D possibly being TRBD1 (6 bases). V was trimmed by 5 bases and J by 8 bases, leaving 15 bases between them. Germline CDR1 and CDR2: MGHRA and YSYEKL. The CDR3 has 13 amino acids. The CDR3 is CASSYRVLGGYTF. In nucleotides, the CDR3 is TGCGCCAGCAGCTACAGGGTCCTGGGGGGCTACACCTTC.

The V gene is TRBV11-3, the J gene TRBJ2-7; the D gene is possibly TRBD1 (6 bases). The CDR3 runs to 16 residues. Germline CDR1 reads SGHNT; CDR2 reads YENEEA. The V end was cut by 5 bases, the J end by 1 base, with 18 bases between. The CDR3 is CASSLPFRGRSYEQYF. The CDR3 bases are TGTGCCAGCAGCCTACCCTTCAGGGGAAGGTCCTACGAGCAGTACTTC.

The chain carries TRBV7-9 and TRBJ2-2; no firm D call. The CDR3 has 16 amino acids. Germline V gene sequence: CDR1 SEHNR, CDR2 FQNEAQ (reference sequence). Trimming pared 5 bases from V and 3 bases from J, leaving 16 bases between. CDR3 in amino acids: CASSPRLRSYTGELFF. The CDR3 region has the DNA TGTGCCAGCAGCCCGCGGCTGAGATCATACACCGGGGAGCTGTTTTTT.

This clone was counted a single time. The chain links TRBV6-1 to TRBJ2-7; TRBD1 matches at 7 bases. The CDR3 runs to 13 residues. Germline lookup yields CDR1 MNHNS and CDR2 SASEGT. Germline trimming cut 7 bases from V and 7 bases from J; bases unmatched to any gene: 10. CDR3 sequence reads: CASKGTALEEQYF. As DNA, the CDR3 is TGTGCCAGCAAAGGGACAGCCCTGGAGGAGCAGTACTTC.

V and J are TRBV27 and TRBJ2-5; 8 nucleotides match TRBD2. The J segment lost 4 bases and the V segment lost 5 bases, leaving 12 bases of the junction unmatched. The CDR3 has 16 amino acids. Germline V gene data show CDR1 as MNHEY and CDR2 as SMNVEV (reference sequence). The CDR3 region is CASSTGKTGTRETQYF. The CDR3 DNA is TGTGCCAGCAGTACCGGGAAAACCGGGACTAGAGAGACCCAGTACTTC.

This sequence joins TRBV21-1 and TRBJ1-1; the D segment call TRBD1 is taken from the table without a DNA check. TRBV21-1 is tagged as a pseudogene. The CDR3 sequence is 15 residues long. CDR3 DNA sequence: TGTGCCAGCAGCAAACGTTGGCAGGAGAACACTGAAGCTTTCTTT. As protein: CASSKRWQENTEAFF.

The chain links TRBV5-6 to TRBJ1-2; D is possibly TRBD1 (5 bases). The CDR3 sequence is 13 residues long. V was cut by 0 bases and J by 5 bases, with 8 bases left in between. Germline lookup yields CDR1 SGHDT and CDR2 YYEEEE. The CDR3 loop is CASSLEAGYGYTF. CDR3 nucleotide sequence: TGTGCCAGCAGCTTGGAGGCAGGGTATGGCTACACCTTC.

J is TRBJ2-3 and V is TRBV5-1; 9 positions agree with TRBD2. This CDR3 contains 16 residues. V trimming: 0 bases; J trimming: 3 bases; junction bases outside the gene matches: 5. In germline, CDR1 is SGHRS, CDR2 YFSETQ. The CDR3: CASSLEAGGLTDTQYF. The CDR3 DNA reads TGCGCCAGCAGCTTGGAAGCGGGGGGACTTACAGATACGCAGTATTTT.